Each of the 3 T cell receptor beta chains below was sequenced from the same sample in a study of a mutant IDH1 vaccine in newly diagnosed glioma listed by TCRdb under 2021. The library was prepared using the immunoSEQ multiplex PCR assay. This immuneACCESS table, as held by TCRdb, lists in-frame sequences with V and J called but not all clones. Of the missing ones, under half trace to an unresolved V gene in checked studies; the others have no known cause. The sample table shows about 56,000 clones, and over 70% are seen once. 5.3% of the sample goes to the ten largest clones. No antigens are known for them. Sample time point, as interpreted from the label and publication: week 47, end of study. Each vaccine dose, consisting of 300 ug of a 20-mer mutant IDH1 peptide in Montanide, was administered subcutaneously with topical imiquimod. The material was PBMCs, obtained from a glioma patient whose treatment included an IDH1 peptide vaccine. The receptor set was obtained from a man over 45 with glioma.

CDR3 bases: TGTGCCTGGAATAAGGGTGTGTATAATTCACCCCTCCACTTT. Translating gives CAWNKGVYNSPLHF. This chain uses TRBV30 with TRBJ1-6; no reliable D call. Deletions cut 4 bases from V and 4 bases from J, with 11 bases between. This CDR3 region has 14 residues. Per germline, CDR1 GTSNPN and CDR2 SVGIG (reference sequence).

This chain connects TRBV30 to TRBJ2-7, with D uncertain. Germline CDR1 GTSNPN, CDR2 SVGIG (reference sequence). CDR3 length: 13 residues. Trimming left V 3 bases short and J 0 bases short, with 9 bases between. The CDR3: CAWRGRNSYEQYF. CDR3 in DNA: TGTGCCTGGAGAGGCAGGAACTCCTACGAGCAGTACTTC.

This chain links TRBV10-3 with TRBJ2-2; no clear D. The CDR3 runs to 13 residues. V was cut by 7 bases and J by 6 bases, with 12 bases left in between. Germline V CDR1 and CDR2: ENHRY, SYGVKD. The CDR3 nucleotides are TGTGCCATCACCCAAGAAGTGGCCGGGGAGCTGTTTTTT. Its protein product is CAITQEVAGELFF.